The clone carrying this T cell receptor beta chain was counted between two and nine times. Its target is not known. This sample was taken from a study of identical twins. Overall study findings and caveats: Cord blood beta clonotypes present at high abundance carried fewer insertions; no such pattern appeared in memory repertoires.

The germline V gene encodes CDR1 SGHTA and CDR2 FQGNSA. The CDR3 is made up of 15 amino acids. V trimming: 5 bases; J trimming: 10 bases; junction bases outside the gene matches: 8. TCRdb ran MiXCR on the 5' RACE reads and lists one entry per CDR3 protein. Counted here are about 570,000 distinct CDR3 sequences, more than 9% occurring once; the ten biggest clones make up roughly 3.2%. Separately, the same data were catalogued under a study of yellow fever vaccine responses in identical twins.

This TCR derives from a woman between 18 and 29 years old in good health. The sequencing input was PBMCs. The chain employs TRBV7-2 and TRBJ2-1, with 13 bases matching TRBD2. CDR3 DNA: TGTGCCAGCAGCCCAGGACTAGCGGGAGCATCCGAGCAGTTCTTC. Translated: CASSPGLAGASEQFF.